The clone carrying this TCR beta chain was seen repeatedly, ten times or more. The data derive from a study of T cells in Graves' hyperthyroidism and ophthalmopathy. Overall study: Staff took peripheral blood when the initial diagnosis was made, before any treatment began.

Amplified TCR beta CDR3 regions came from RNA transcripts. HTBI primers were employed in a first-round RT-PCR of the TCR CDR3. TCRdb reprocessed the multiplex PCR reads with MiXCR, giving one entry per CDR3 protein. The sample consists of a few hundred thousand distinct CDR3 sequences, about a fifth of them appearing once. Not enrolled were patients with uncontrolled infection, other autoimmune disease, pregnancy or lactation. A roughly 10 ml volume of fresh peripheral blood provided the PBMCs. The CDR3 consists of 14 residues. CDR1 and CDR2 (germline): LGHDT, YNNKEL (reference sequence). The V end lost 4 bases, the J end lost 0 bases, and 10 bases lay between the germline ends.

The sequence was obtained from a man aged 18-30 years with Graves' ophthalmopathy. The sequencing input was blood. The gene calls are TRBV3-1 and TRBJ2-7; no definite D call. CDR3 nucleotides: TGTGCCAGCAGCCCAGTGTGGGCCTCCTACGAGCAGTACTTC. Translating gives CASSPVWASYEQYF.